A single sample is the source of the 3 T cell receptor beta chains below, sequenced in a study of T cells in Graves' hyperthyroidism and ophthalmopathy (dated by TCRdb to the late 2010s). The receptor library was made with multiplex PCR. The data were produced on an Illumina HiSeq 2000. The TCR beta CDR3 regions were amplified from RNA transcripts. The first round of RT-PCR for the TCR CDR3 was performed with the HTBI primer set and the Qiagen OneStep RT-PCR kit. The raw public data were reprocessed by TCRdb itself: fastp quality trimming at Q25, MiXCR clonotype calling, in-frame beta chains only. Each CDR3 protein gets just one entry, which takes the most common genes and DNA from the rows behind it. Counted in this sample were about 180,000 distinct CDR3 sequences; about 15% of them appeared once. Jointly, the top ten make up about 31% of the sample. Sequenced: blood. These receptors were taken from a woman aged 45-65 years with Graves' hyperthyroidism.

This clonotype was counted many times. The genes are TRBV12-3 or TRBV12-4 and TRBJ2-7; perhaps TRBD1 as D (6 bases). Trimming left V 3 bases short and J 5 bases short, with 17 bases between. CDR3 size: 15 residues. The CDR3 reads CASSFKGGLNDEQYF. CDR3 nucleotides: TGTGCCAGCAGTTTTAAAGGGGGATTAAACGACGAGCAGTACTTC.

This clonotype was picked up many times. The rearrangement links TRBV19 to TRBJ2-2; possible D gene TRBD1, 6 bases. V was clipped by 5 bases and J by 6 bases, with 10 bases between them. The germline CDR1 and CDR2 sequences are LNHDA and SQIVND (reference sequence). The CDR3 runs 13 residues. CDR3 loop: CASSLQGPGELFF. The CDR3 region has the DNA TGTGCCAGTAGTTTACAGGGTCCCGGGGAGCTGTTTTTT.

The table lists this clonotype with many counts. This chain's CDR3 is CASSLAGFREQPTYEQYF. Written as DNA, the CDR3 is TGTGCCAGCAGCTTAGCGGGATTTAGGGAACAACCTACCTACGAGCAGTACTTC. The chain recombines TRBV7-9 with TRBJ2-7, with D unclear. The ends were cut back, 0 bases at V and 2 bases at J, with 20 bases in the middle. The CDR3 is 18 residues long. Germline V CDR1 and CDR2: SEHNR, FQNEAQ (reference sequence).